Listed here is a single TCR beta chain. Its specificity is not known. TCRdb re-analysed the reads in MiXCR, keeping a single row per CDR3 protein. The table includes some 400,000 distinct CDR3 sequences, roughly 20% detected once. The data originate from a study of T cell repertoires in cytomegalovirus infection. Germline CDR1 SGHKS, CDR2 YYEKEE (reference sequence). The length of the CDR3 is 17 residues. Trimming left V 3 bases short and J 1 base short, with 16 bases between. Notes on the study in general: Cumulative public TCR beta family frequency identified CMV carriers with the relevant HLA.

J is TRBJ1-4 and V is TRBV5-5, with D hard to call. Sample: PBMCs. The origin of this receptor is a human donor in good health (CMV status not recorded). Some clones in this sample may be carry-over from other donors' samples. CDR3 DNA sequence: TGTGCCAGCAGCTCAACCGGAGGCCAGATAACTAATGAAAAACTGTTTTTT. It codes for CASSSTGGQITNEKLFF.